This T cell receptor beta chain was identified in a study of PD-L1 blockade in urothelial cancer. The overall study: The patients had undergone anywhere from 0 to 3 prior chemotherapy regimens. The median number of T cells present in blood samples was approximately 130,000.

As to time point: pretreatment peripheral blood. The germline V gene encodes CDR1 MNHEY and CDR2 SMNVEV (reference sequence). The CDR3 extends over 13 amino acids. The V gene end was trimmed by 5 bases and the J gene end by 6 bases; junction bases not matched to a gene: 6. The repertoire was sequenced with immunoSEQ multiplex PCR; TCRdb's copy has only in-frame clones and lacks some. The sample lists 85,000 to 95,000 clones, around 89% occurring once. The sequence was collected from a man aged 60 to 69 with urothelial cancer. The sequencing used PBMCs, collected around atezolizumab (anti-PD-L1) treatment. The chain recombines TRBV27 with TRBJ1-1; 7 bases are shared with TRBD1. The CDR3 here is CASSTGVVAEAFF. CDR3 nucleotides: TGTGCCAGCAGTACAGGGGTTGTCGCTGAAGCTTTCTTT.